The 5 T cell receptor beta chains in this list originate from one sample, sequenced in a study of synovial regulatory T cells in juvenile arthritis. The study's findings and limits: Compared with other blood Treg cells, inflammation-associated Treg cells had reduced TCR diversity.

No cognate antigen is known for these TCRs. Produced via immunoSEQ multiplex PCR; TCRdb's table is partial and in-frame only. The ten top clones account for 1.7%, within a sample of about 9,900 clones. Specimen: Treg cells from blood. Subset of the sample: HLA-DR+ inflammation-associated blood Treg cells. These receptors originate from a donor younger than 30 with juvenile idiopathic arthritis.

CDR3 sequence reads: CASRLGAGNTEAFF. The chain joins TRBV27 to TRBJ1-1; TCRdb proposes TRBD1, but this gene call is untestable without DNA. The CDR3 runs 14 residues. DNA is not recorded here. Germline CDR1 and CDR2: MNHEY and SMNVEV (reference sequence).

This clone is identified as medium-sized from frequency. CDR3 in amino acids: CASSIGQGMEYGYTF. This chain uses TRBV19 with TRBJ1-2; the TCRdb D gene call, TRBD1, has no DNA to confirm it. The CDR3 is 15 residues long. No DNA is listed. The germline V gene has CDR1 LNHDA and CDR2 SQIVND (reference sequence). Drawing the rest from reference TRBV19 and TRBJ1-2, the complete variable domain is DGGITQSPKYLFRKEGQNVTLSCEQNLNHDAMYWYRQDPGQGLRLIYYSQIVNDFQKGDIAEGYSVSREKKESFPLTVTSAQKNPTAFYLCASSIGQGMEYGYTFGSGTRLTVV.

The chain combines TRBV5-4 with TRBJ2-3; absent DNA, TCRdb's TRBD2 call cannot be checked. Looked up from germline, CDR1 is SGHNT and CDR2 is YYREEE (reference sequence). The CDR3 runs to 16 residues. No nucleotide data were recorded. The CDR3: CASSLGLAKGTDTQYF.

The chain is built from TRBV4-1 and TRBJ1-5. This CDR3 is 14 amino acids long. No DNA sequence was recorded. The germline V gene has CDR1 MGHRA and CDR2 YSYEKL. This CDR3 reads CASSARPGEQPQHF.

The genes are TRBV9 and TRBJ2-6; absent DNA, TCRdb's TRBD1 call cannot be checked. The CDR3 is 19 amino acids. No DNA sequence was recorded. Germline CDR1 reads SGDLS; CDR2 reads YYNGEE. CDR3 amino acids: CASSVQGQGVGPGANVLTF. Together with reference TRBV9 and TRBJ2-6, the CDR3 gives the full variable domain: DSGVTQTPKHLITATGQRVTLRCSPRSGDLSVYWYQQSLDQGLQFLIQYYNGEERAKGNILERFSAQQFPDLHSELNLSSLELGDSALYFCASSVQGQGVGPGANVLTFGAGSRLTVL.